This T cell receptor beta chain was captured in a study of low-dose radiotherapy and immunotherapy resistance in tumors. The wider study: Administration of intravenous cyclophosphamide at 200 mg/m2 took place every two weeks, one day before radiation and immunotherapy. Aspirin 300 mg, taken orally and daily, was given to patients for four cycles from cycle 1 day 1.

The trim removed 8 bases at V and 2 bases at J, leaving 5 bases unmatched. Germline lookup yields CDR1 MNHNY and CDR2 SVGAGI (reference sequence). The CDR3 has 13 residues. Alpha and beta chains were covered, as first-strand cDNA relied on TRAV- and TRBV-specific primers. The authors amplified TCRs for 20 to 25 PCR cycles with a constant-region primer and a V-primer adapter. TCRdb reprocessed the reads via MiXCR and lists one record per CDR3 protein. The sample holds about 9,800 distinct CDR3 sequences; over 35% are singletons and the top ten take 5% to 6%. The V call is TRBV6-6, the J call TRBJ1-1, with 7 bases fitting TRBD1. The clonotype comes from a human donor with advanced metastatic prostate, ovarian, gallbladder or colorectal cancer (not recorded which). This table probably holds off-target reads from a library built for another chain. CDR3 loop: CASPGQPNTEAFF. The DNA for the CDR3 is TGTGCCAGCCCGGGACAGCCAAACACTGAAGCTTTCTTT.